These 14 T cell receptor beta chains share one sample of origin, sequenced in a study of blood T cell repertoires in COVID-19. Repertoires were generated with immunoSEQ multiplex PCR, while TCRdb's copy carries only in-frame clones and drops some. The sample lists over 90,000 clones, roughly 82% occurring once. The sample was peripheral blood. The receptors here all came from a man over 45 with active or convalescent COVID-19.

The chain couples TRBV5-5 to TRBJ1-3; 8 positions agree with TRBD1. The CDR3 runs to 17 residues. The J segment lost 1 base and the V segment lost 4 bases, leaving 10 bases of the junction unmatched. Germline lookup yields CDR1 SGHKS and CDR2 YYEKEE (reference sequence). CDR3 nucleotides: TGTGCCAGCAGCATTGACAGGGGACTCGCTTCTGGAAACACCATATATTTT. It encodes CASSIDRGLASGNTIYF.

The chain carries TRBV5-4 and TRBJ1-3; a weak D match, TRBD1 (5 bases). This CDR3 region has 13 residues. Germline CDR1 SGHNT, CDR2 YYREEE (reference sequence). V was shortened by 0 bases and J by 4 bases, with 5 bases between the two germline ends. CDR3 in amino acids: CASSLDRGNTIYF. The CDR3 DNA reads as TGTGCCAGCAGCTTGGACAGGGGAAACACCATATATTTT.

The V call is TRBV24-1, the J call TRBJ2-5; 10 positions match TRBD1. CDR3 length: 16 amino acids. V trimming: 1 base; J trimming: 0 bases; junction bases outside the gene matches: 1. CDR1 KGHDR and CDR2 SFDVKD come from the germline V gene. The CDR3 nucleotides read TGTGCCACCAGTGATTTCGGGACAGGGGACCAAGAGACCCAGTACTTC. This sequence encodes CATSDFGTGDQETQYF.

The CDR3 spells CAWGVRGYEQYF. For the CDR3, the DNA is TGTGCCTGGGGGGTCCGAGGGTACGAGCAGTACTTC. The V gene is TRBV30, the J gene TRBJ2-7, with TRBD2 as a possible D gene (5 bases). Germline assignment: CDR1 GTSNPN and CDR2 SVGIG (reference sequence). Trimming pared 5 bases from V and 4 bases from J, leaving 12 bases between. This CDR3 is 12 amino acids long.

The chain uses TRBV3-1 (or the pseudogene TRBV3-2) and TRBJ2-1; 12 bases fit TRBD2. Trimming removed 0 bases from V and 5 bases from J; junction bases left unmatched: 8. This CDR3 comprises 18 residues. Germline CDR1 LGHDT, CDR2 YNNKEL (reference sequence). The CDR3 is CASSQDRTRTSGDNEQFF. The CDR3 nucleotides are TGTGCCAGCAGCCAAGATCGGACGAGGACTAGCGGGGACAATGAGCAGTTCTTC.

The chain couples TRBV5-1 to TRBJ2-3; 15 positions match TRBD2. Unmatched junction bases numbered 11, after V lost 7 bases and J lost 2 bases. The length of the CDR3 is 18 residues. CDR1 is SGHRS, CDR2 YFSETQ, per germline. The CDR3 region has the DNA TGCGCCAGCCTCGGGACTAGCGGGGGGCTACTCCCCACAGATACGCAGTATTTT. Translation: CASLGTSGGLLPTDTQYF.

CDR3 sequence: CASSLTSGGVHNNEQFF. The CDR3, as DNA: TGCGCCAGCAGTCTTACTAGCGGGGGGGTTCATAACAATGAGCAGTTCTTC. The chain joins TRBV10-1 to TRBJ2-1, with 13 bases that match TRBD2. With 5 bases clipped from V and 5 bases from J, the junction kept 9 bases outside the gene matches. The CDR3 totals 17 residues. Germline V gene sequence: CDR1 WNHNN, CDR2 SYGVQD (reference sequence).

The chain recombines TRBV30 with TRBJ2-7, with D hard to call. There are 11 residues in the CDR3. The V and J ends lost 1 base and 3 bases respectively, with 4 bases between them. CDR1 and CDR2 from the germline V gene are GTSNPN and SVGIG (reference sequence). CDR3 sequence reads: CAWSASYEQYF. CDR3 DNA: TGTGCCTGGAGTGCCAGCTACGAGCAGTACTTC.

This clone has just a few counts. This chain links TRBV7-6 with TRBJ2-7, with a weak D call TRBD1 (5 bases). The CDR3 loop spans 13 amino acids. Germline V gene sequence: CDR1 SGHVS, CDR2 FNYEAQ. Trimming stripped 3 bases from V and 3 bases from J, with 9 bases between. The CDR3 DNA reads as TGTGCCAGCAGCTTGACCAGGGACTACGAGCAGTACTTC. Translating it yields CASSLTRDYEQYF.

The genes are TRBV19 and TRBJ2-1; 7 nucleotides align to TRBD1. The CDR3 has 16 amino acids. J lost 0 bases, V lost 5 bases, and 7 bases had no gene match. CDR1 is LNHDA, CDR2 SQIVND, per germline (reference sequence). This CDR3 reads CASSRQGSNSYNEQFF. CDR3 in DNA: TGTGCCAGTAGTCGACAGGGATCAAACTCCTACAATGAGCAGTTCTTC.

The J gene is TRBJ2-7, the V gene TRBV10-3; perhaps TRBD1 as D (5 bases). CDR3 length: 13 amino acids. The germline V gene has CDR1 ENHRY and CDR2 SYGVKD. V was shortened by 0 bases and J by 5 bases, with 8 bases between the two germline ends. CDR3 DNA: TGTGCCATCAGTGAGTCTAGCAGGGACGAGCAGTACGTC. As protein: CAISESSRDEQYV.

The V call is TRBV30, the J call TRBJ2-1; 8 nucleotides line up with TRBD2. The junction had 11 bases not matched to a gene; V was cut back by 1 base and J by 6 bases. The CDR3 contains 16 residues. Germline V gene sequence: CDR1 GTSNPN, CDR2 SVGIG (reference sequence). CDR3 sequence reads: CAWSDGTRSRINEQFF. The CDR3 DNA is TGTGCCTGGAGTGATGGGACTAGGAGCCGCATCAATGAGCAGTTCTTC.

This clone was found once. This CDR3 reads CASVGTGGAYEQYV. The CDR3 nucleotides read TGTGCTAGTGTTGGGACAGGGGGTGCCTACGAGCAGTACGTC. This chain connects TRBV12-5 to TRBJ2-7, with 11 bases aligning to TRBD1. The CDR3 sequence is 14 residues long. Germline V lookup: CDR1 LGHNT, CDR2 FRNRAP. V lost 7 bases, J lost 2 bases, and 4 bases stayed unmatched.

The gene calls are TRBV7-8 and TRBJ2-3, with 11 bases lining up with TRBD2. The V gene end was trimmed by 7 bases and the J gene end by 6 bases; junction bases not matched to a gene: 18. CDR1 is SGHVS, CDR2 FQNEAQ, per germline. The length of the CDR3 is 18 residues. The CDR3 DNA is TGTGCCAGCACCTCAAGAGGTCTAGCGGGGGGTGGATCGGATACGCAGTATTTT. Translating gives CASTSRGLAGGGSDTQYF.